This is a list of T cell receptor beta chains from one sample in a study of T cell responses to AZD1222 COVID-19 vaccine. Method: immunoSEQ multiplex PCR; TCRdb's copy keeps in-frame clones and lacks some. Of about 130,000 clones in the sample, roughly 87% are singletons; the top ten hold roughly 6.1%. Sample: peripheral blood, taken 28 days after the second AZD1222 dose. These receptors were taken from an adult who received the AZD1222 COVID-19 vaccine. The CDR3 runs from the conserved cysteine through the conserved F or W. The D gene is left open where the match is weak. Only part of the rows carry a size: once, few, many, or a class if the clone is expanded.

15	TRBJ1-6	TRBD1	TRBV19	-	CASSTDRGRDSPLHF	TGTGCCAGTAGTACGGACAGGGGGCGCGATTCACCCCTCCACTTT
14	TRBJ1-1	-	TRBV9	-	CASSVTGTNTEAFF	TGTGCCAGCAGCGTGACCGGGACCAACACTGAAGCTTTCTTT
17	TRBJ1-2	TRBD1	TRBV5-5	few	CASSLAQGTVNNYGYTF	TGTGCCAGCAGCTTGGCCCAAGGGACAGTGAATAACTATGGCTACACCTTC
13	TRBJ1-2	-	TRBV19	-	CASSIGTDYGYTF	TGTGCCAGTAGTATTGGCACAGACTATGGCTACACCTTC
15	TRBJ2-7	TRBD2	TRBV13	-	CASSLEGLASYEQYF	TGTGCCAGCAGCTTAGAGGGACTAGCGTCCTACGAGCAGTACTTC
17	TRBJ1-1	-	TRBV5-4	-	CASSLESSSPISNEAFF	TGTGCCAGCAGCTTGGAAAGCTCATCCCCTATAAGTAATGAAGCTTTCTTT
13	TRBJ1-2	TRBD1	TRBV2	-	CASKDRGGYGYTF	TGTGCCAGCAAGGACAGGGGAGGCTATGGCTACACCTTC
14	TRBJ1-6	TRBD1	TRBV19	-	CASSTTGGGSPLHF	TGTGCCAGTAGCACGACAGGGGGGGGTTCACCCCTCCACTTT
13	TRBJ1-1	TRBD1	TRBV7-8	-	CASSSDRVAEAFF	TGTGCCAGCAGCTCCGACAGGGTCGCTGAAGCTTTCTTT
16	TRBJ2-1	-	TRBV24-1	-	CATSDPRAGANNEQFF	TGTGCCACCAGTGACCCCCGGGCTGGGGCCAACAATGAGCAGTTCTTC
14	TRBJ1-1	-	TRBV27	-	CASSSSGPNTEAFF	TGTGCCAGCAGCAGCAGCGGTCCAAACACTGAAGCTTTCTTT
14	TRBJ2-3	TRBD2	TRBV9	-	CASSSSGSTDTQYF	TGTGCCAGCAGCTCTAGCGGGAGCACAGATACGCAGTATTTT
17	TRBJ2-1	TRBD2	TRBV29-1	-	CSVEDPSGSPSYNEQFF	TGCAGCGTTGAAGACCCTAGCGGGAGTCCCTCCTACAATGAGCAGTTCTTC
14	TRBJ2-5	TRBD1	TRBV15	-	CATSRGQGKETQYF	TGTGCCACCAGCAGAGGACAGGGAAAGGAGACCCAGTACTTC
15	TRBJ1-4	-	TRBV18	-	CASSADSATNEKLFF	TGTGCCAGCTCGGCTGACAGTGCAACTAATGAAAAACTGTTTTTT
16	TRBJ2-3	TRBD1	TRBV6-5	-	CASSSRDRDYTDTQYF	TGTGCCAGCAGTTCCCGGGACAGGGACTACACAGATACGCAGTATTTT
14	TRBJ1-4	-	TRBV25-1	few	CASKTGGDLGRLFF	TGTGCCAGCAAGACCGGGGGGGATTTGGGGAGACTGTTTTTT
16	TRBJ1-4	TRBD1	TRBV3-1/TRBV3-2	-	CASSLYTGQGREKLFF	TGTGCCAGCAGCTTGTACACGGGACAGGGGAGGGAAAAACTGTTTTTT
12	TRBJ2-5	-	TRBV11-2	-	CASSLAWETQYF	TGTGCCAGCAGCTTGGCTTGGGAGACCCAGTACTTC
15	TRBJ1-2	-	TRBV6-5	-	CASSPGPRSLFGYTF	TGTGCCAGCAGTCCCGGGCCCCGTTCGTTATTTGGCTACACCTTC
13	TRBJ1-2	TRBD1	TRBV19	-	CASSPPRGPDYTF	TGTGCCAGTAGTCCCCCCAGGGGGCCTGACTACACCTTC
14	TRBJ1-2	-	TRBV5-1	-	CASSWETGSYGYTF	TGCGCCAGCAGCTGGGAAACAGGTTCCTATGGCTACACCTTC
16	TRBJ2-7	-	TRBV25-1	-	CASSEWGTGSSYEQYF	TGTGCCAGCAGTGAATGGGGGACGGGGAGCTCCTACGAGCAGTACTTC
13	TRBJ1-2	-	TRBV24-1	-	CATSVSGGYGYTF	TGTGCCACCAGCGTCAGTGGGGGATATGGCTACACCTTC
16	TRBJ1-1	-	TRBV7-8	-	CASSSKPTPGNTEAFF	TGTGCCAGCAGCTCGAAGCCCACGCCGGGGAACACTGAAGCTTTCTTT
16	TRBJ1-4	TRBD1	TRBV15	few	CATSRTKTGKVEKLFF	TGTGCCACCAGCAGGACTAAGACAGGGAAAGTGGAAAAACTGTTTTTT